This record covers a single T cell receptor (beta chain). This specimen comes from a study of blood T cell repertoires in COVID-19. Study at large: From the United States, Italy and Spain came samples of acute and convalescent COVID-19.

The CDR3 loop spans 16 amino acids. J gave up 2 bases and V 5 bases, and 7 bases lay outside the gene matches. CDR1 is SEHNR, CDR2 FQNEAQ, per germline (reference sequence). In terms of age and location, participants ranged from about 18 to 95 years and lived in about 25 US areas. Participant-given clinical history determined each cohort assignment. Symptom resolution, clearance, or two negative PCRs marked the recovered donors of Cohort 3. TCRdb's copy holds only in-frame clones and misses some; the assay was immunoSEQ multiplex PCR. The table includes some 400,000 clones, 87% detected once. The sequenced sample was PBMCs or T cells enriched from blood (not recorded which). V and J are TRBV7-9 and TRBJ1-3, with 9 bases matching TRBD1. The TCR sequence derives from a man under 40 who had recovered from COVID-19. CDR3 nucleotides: TGTGCCAGCAGCCACCTCCGGGACAGGGCTGGAAACACCATATATTTT. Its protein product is CASSHLRDRAGNTIYF.